This T cell receptor (beta chain) was recovered during a study of blood T cell repertoires in COVID-19 (dated by TCRdb to about 2020). Turning to the overall study: Samples covering the acute and convalescent phases of COVID-19 were provided by collaborators in the United States, Italy and Spain. The material from the prospective study consisted of cDNA or gDNA derived from T cells, B-cell-depleted T cells, or PBMCs. Subjects who had been exposed to COVID-19, were actively infected with it, or had recovered from it provided the deeply sampled blood TCRbeta repertoires that made up the dataset. The repertoires were released in a freely available public database meant as a resource for research on the immune response to SARS-CoV-2. Samples came from the ongoing ImmuneRACE study (first 160 participants) plus 1,254 subjects from 6 global collaborators. Sample metadata almost always included a de-identified subject ID, COVID-19 status, age in years and sex. Where available, HLA class I and class II types were obtained from metadata supplied by the sample provider rather than from assay-based typing. The paper as a whole reports these results and caveats: How much clinical and demographic metadata was included differed by source and by participant, and the metadata was provided uncurated.

TCRbeta CDR3 regions were amplified from genomic DNA using the immunoSEQ Assay, a bias-controlled multiplex PCR. On the study's bioinformatics: Nucleated cell counts per sample were estimated from amplification of reference gene primers within the assay. To quantify the absolute abundance of each unique TCRbeta CDR3 rearrangement, sequence reads were collapsed and filtered. For each sample, productive Simpson clonality was calculated as the square root of Simpson's diversity index over productive rearrangements. In its TCRdb copy, this immuneACCESS table keeps in-frame sequences only and misses some clones. Where compared with another copy, unresolved V genes explain less than half of these, and the others have no known cause. V, J and clone size derive from that table, while D and trimming were established from the DNA sequence. For this sample there are some 110,000 clones; 70% to 80% appear just once. The ten largest clones represent roughly 6.2% of the sample.

One collaborating source in Seattle enrolled patients while the patients were actively infected and followed the patients over time throughout the course of disease. Whole blood was collected in K2EDTA tubes by collaborating institutions according to the institutions' own protocols. For TCRbeta analysis, collaborator samples were shipped as frozen whole blood, as isolated PBMCs, or as DNA extracted from either sample type. Note on this clone: This receptor's antigen is unknown. The input lacks base qualities; no much larger clone sits a single base away.

Cut back by 4 bases and 2 bases, the V and J ends lie 9 bases apart. From its cysteine to its phenylalanine, the CDR3 spans 13 amino acids. Of all the DNA, just the CDR3 is kept, 39 bases in frame from base 1. Per the germline V gene, SGHTS is the CDR1 and YDEGEE is the CDR2. Sequenced sample: peripheral blood. This sequence uses TRBV5-8 and TRBJ2-5, with TRBD2 perhaps the D gene, on 5 matching bases. This TCR derives from a man older than 75 with COVID-19, enrolled during active disease. The CDR3 reads as follows: CASSGLPQETQYF. The DNA sequence is TGTGCCAGCAGCGGACTGCCTCAAGAGACCCAGTACTTC.